This T cell receptor (beta chain) was found in a study of shared clonotypes between healthy human individuals. Whole-study context: Per-donor plates numbered three CD4 naive, three CD4 memory, two CD8 naive and one CD8 memory.

This table comes from immunoSEQ multiplex PCR, and its TCRdb copy is limited to in-frame clones, with some not included. The sample lists about 1 million clones; approximately 68% were seen once. CD4+ cells were split into CD45RA+ naive and CD45RA-negative memory subsets. Between the trimmed V and J ends, which lost 3 bases and 3 bases, there was a span of 8 bases. CDR1 and CDR2 from the germline V gene are SGHDN and FVKESK. The CDR3 loop spans 13 amino acids. Sequencing was performed on memory CD4+ T cells sorted from blood. Sample subset: CD45RA-negative fraction. The sequence was collected from a young man in good health. The V gene is TRBV14, the J gene TRBJ1-1, with D hard to call. DNA of the CDR3: TGTGCCAGCAGCCAGGGGTGGGACACTGAAGCTTTCTTT. Encoded protein: CASSQGWDTEAFF.